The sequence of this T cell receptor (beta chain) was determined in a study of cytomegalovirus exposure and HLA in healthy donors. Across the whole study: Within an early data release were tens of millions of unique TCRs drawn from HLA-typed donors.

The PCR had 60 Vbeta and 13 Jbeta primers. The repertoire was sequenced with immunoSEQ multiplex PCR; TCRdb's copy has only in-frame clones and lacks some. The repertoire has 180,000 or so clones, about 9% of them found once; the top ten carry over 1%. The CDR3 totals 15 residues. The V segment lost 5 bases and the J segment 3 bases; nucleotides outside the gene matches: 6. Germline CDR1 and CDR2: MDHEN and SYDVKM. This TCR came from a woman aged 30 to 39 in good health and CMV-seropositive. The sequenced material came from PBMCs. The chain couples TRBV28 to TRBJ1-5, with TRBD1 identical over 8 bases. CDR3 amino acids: CASSLGQGYNQPQHF. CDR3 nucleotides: TGTGCCAGCAGTCTCGGACAGGGTTACAATCAGCCCCAGCATTTT.